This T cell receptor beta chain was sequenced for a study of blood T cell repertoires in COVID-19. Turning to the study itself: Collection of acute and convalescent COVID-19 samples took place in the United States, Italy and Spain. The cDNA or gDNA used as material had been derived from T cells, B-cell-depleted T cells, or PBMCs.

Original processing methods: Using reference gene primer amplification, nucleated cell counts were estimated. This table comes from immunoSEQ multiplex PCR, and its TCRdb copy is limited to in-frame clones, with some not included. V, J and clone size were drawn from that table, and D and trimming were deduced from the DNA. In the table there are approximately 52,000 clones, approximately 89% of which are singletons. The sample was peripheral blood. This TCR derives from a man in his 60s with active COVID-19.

DNA for the CDR3: TGTGCCAGCAGCTTAGACGGGGGTGTTCAGACCCAGTACTTC. Translation: CASSLDGGVQTQYF. The V call is TRBV7-2, the J call TRBJ2-5, with a possible D match to TRBD2 (6 bases). The CDR3 loop spans 14 amino acids. The V and J ends lost 1 base and 6 bases respectively, with 12 bases between them. Germline V gene data show CDR1 as SGHTA and CDR2 as FQGNSA.